What follows is one TCR beta chain and its context. Its antigen is not known. These data originate in a study of somatic mutations in cytotoxic T cells in rheumatoid arthritis. Study as a whole: Blood (approximately 30 ml EDTA) from each patient was taken right after diagnosis, before any treatment. Study-level results: Statistical analysis of the slight TRBV07 underrepresentation in rheumatoid arthritis patients did not adjust for multiple comparisons. There were about an eighth of the 65 patients in whom the largest CD8+ clone exceeded 20% of CD8+ cells.

Germline V gene lookup returns CDR1 MNHEY and CDR2 SVGAGI. The CDR3 loop spans 15 amino acids. The V and J ends lost 2 bases and 4 bases respectively, with 14 bases between them. TCRdb's copy holds only in-frame clones and misses some; the assay was immunoSEQ multiplex PCR. The table lists around 15,000 clones, 75% to 80% of them singletons. The TCR comes from an adult with rheumatoid arthritis. Sequenced input: CD8+ T cells sorted from blood. V and J are TRBV6-5 and TRBJ1-2; D is ambiguous. The CDR3 sequence: CASSYNEAGVYGYTF. The CDR3 DNA sequence: TGTGCCAGCAGTTACAATGAGGCAGGCGTCTATGGCTACACCTTC.